The present TCR beta chain was sequenced within a study of T cell repertoires in cytomegalovirus infection. About the research overall: Selected CMV epitopes included recently identified HLA-C-restricted ones as well as well-studied HLA-B-restricted ones. Findings and caveats of the study: In two of eight donors, the top clonotype was HLA-C-restricted CMV-specific.

One entry per CDR3 protein results from TCRdb running MiXCR on the reads. In the table there are 650,000 to 900,000 distinct CDR3 sequences, about 29% of which are singletons. This clonotype was counted a few times. Its antigen is unidentified. V dropped 11 bases and J dropped 4; count of bases not matched to a gene: 7. The CDR3 totals 12 residues. CDR1 is ENHRY and CDR2 is SYGVKD in the germline V gene. The receptor comes from a human donor in good health (CMV status not recorded). Some clones in this sample may be carry-over from other donors' samples. J is TRBJ2-7 and V is TRBV10-3, with 8 bases lining up with TRBD1. The starting material was cultured CD8+ T cells from PBMCs, obtained from culture after CMV antigen stimulation. Here the CDR3 DNA reads TGTGCCGCCGGACAGGGAGCTTACGAGCAGTACTTC. This encodes CAAGQGAYEQYF.